These 2 T cell receptor beta chains share one sample of origin, sequenced in a study of neurological immune-mediated disorders. TCRdb passed the 5' RACE reads through MiXCR, listing each CDR3 protein once. The table has around 68,000 distinct CDR3 sequences, roughly 3.7% seen once; the top ten hold just over 2.5%. Material for sequencing was PBMCs. The receptors derive from a man aged 50 to 60 with multiple sclerosis.

This clonotype has a count of ten or more. V and J are TRBV5-1 and TRBJ2-2; 7 bases fit TRBD1. The germline V gene encodes CDR1 SGHRS and CDR2 YFSETQ. The V gene end was trimmed by 3 bases and the J gene end by 6 bases; junction bases not matched to a gene: 8. CDR3 length: 15 amino acids. The CDR3 is CASSYATGPAGELFF. In DNA, the CDR3 is TGCGCCAGCAGCTATGCGACAGGGCCTGCCGGGGAGCTGTTTTTT.

This clonotype was recorded many times. This sequence joins TRBV5-1 and TRBJ1-1; 10 positions match TRBD1. The length of the CDR3 is 15 residues. Per the germline V gene, CDR1 is SGHRS and CDR2 is YFSETQ. The V and J ends lost 1 base and 7 bases, in that order; junction bases with no gene match: 7. CDR3 amino acids: CASSLFSGTGDEAFF. DNA for the CDR3: TGCGCCAGCAGCTTGTTCTCCGGGACAGGGGATGAAGCTTTCTTT.